Shown below are 3 T cell receptor beta chains from a single sample sequenced in a study of T cell responses to AZD1222 COVID-19 vaccine. Clones were read by immunoSEQ multiplex PCR, and TCRdb kept only the in-frame ones, dropping some. The sample shows over 150,000 clones, almost 90% of them seen only once. Here the sequenced sample was peripheral blood, taken 28 days after the second AZD1222 dose. All receptors come from an adult who received the AZD1222 COVID-19 vaccine.

The rearrangement uses TRBV20-1 and TRBJ2-2, with 8 nucleotides matching TRBD2. V shed 3 bases, J shed 5 bases, and the junction held 8 bases outside the gene matches. Germline CDR1 DFQATT, CDR2 SNEGSKA (reference sequence). This CDR3 is 15 amino acids long. The CDR3 is CSASFGLAMTGELFF. The CDR3 DNA is TGCAGTGCTAGTTTTGGACTAGCTATGACCGGGGAGCTGTTTTTT.

The rearrangement joins TRBV19 to TRBJ2-1, with 10 bases aligning to TRBD1. CDR3 size: 16 residues. Germline V lookup: CDR1 LNHDA, CDR2 SQIVND (reference sequence). The trim removed 6 bases at V and 7 bases at J, leaving 12 bases unmatched. The CDR3 reads CASRSPDRGKRNEQFF. The CDR3 region has the DNA TGTGCCAGTAGAAGCCCGGACAGGGGGAAAAGGAATGAGCAGTTCTTC.

The CDR3 protein is CAWAGTVLYEQYF. CDR3 in DNA: TGTGCCTGGGCCGGGACAGTCCTCTACGAGCAGTACTTC. This chain connects TRBV30 to TRBJ2-7, with 7 bases aligning to TRBD1. V dropped 5 bases and J dropped 3; count of bases not matched to a gene: 7. Germline V lookup: CDR1 GTSNPN, CDR2 SVGIG (reference sequence). This CDR3 spans 13 amino acids.